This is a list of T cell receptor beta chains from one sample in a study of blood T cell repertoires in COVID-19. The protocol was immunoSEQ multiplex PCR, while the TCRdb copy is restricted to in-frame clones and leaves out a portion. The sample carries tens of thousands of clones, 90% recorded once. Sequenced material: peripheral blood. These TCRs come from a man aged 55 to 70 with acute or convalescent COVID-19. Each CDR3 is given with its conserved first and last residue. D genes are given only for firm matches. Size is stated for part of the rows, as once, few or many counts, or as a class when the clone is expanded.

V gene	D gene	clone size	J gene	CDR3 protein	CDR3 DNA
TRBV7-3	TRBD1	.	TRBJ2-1	CASSHRGLKNEQFF	TGTGCCAGCAGCCACAGGGGGCTAAAAAATGAGCAGTTCTTC
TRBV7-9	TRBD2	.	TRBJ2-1	CASRVAGDNEQFF	TGTGCCAGCAGGGTAGCGGGAGACAATGAGCAGTTCTTC
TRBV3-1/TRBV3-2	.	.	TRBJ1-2	CASSQDLANYGYTF	TGTGCCAGCAGCCAAGATCTAGCTAACTATGGCTACACCTTC
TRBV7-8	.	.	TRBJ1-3	CASSLETRTERNTIYF	TGTGCCAGCAGCTTAGAAACAAGGACAGAACGAAACACCATATATTTT
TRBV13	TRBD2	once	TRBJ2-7	CASSPRLAGEQYF	TGTGCCAGCAGCCCCAGACTAGCAGGCGAGCAGTACTTC
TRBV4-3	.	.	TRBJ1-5	CASSQGGANQPQHF	TGCGCCAGCAGCCAAGGGGGAGCCAATCAGCCCCAGCATTTT
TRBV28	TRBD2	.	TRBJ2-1	CASSSSGASYNEQFF	TGTGCCAGCAGCTCCAGCGGGGCCTCCTACAATGAGCAGTTCTTC
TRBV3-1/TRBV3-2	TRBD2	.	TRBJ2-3	CASSHSRREGNTDTQYF	TGTGCCAGCAGCCACTCCCGACGGGAGGGGAACACAGATACGCAGTATTTT
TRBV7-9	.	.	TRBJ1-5	CASSLGGDQPQHF	TGTGCCAGCAGCTTGGGGGGAGATCAGCCCCAGCATTTT
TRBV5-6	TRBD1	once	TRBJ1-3	CASSRDRGQSSGNTIYF	TGTGCCAGCAGTCGGGACAGGGGCCAGTCCTCTGGAAACACCATATATTTT
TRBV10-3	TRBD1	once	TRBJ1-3	CAIRGQGDGNTIYF	TGTGCCATCAGGGGACAGGGGGACGGAAACACCATATATTTT
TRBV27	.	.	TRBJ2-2	CASSLSPRVSGELFF	TGTGCCAGCAGTTTAAGCCCCAGGGTATCCGGGGAGCTGTTTTTT
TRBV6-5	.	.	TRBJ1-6	CASSKQGTSPLHF	TGTGCCAGCAGTAAACAGGGTACTTCACCCCTCCACTTT
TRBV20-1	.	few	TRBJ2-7	CSASEGRGYEQYF	TGCAGTGCTAGTGAGGGCAGGGGTTACGAGCAGTACTTC
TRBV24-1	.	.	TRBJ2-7	CATRAGNSYEQYF	TGTGCCACCAGGGCAGGTAACTCCTACGAGCAGTACTTC
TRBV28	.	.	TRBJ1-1	CASSFQRNTEAFF	TGTGCCAGCAGTTTCCAGCGTAACACTGAAGCTTTCTTT
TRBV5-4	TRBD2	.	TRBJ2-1	CASSYLPPPFAGGPGEQFF	TGTGCCAGCAGCTACCTTCCCCCCCCTTTCGCGGGAGGGCCGGGAGAGCAGTTCTTC
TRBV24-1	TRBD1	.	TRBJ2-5	CATSDFGTGSNQETQYF	TGTGCCACCAGTGATTTTGGGACAGGGAGTAACCAAGAGACCCAGTACTTC
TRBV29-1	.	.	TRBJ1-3	CSAELSSSGNTIYF	TGCAGCGCCGAGTTAAGTTCGTCGGGGAACACCATATATTTT
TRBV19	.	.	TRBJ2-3	CASKGTTDTQYF	TGTGCCAGTAAAGGGACAACAGATACGCAGTATTTT
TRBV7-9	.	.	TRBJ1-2	CASSKNSYGYTF	TGTGCCAGCAGCAAAAACAGCTATGGCTACACCTTC
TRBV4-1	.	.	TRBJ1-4	CASSQDKGKKLFF	TGCGCCAGCAGCCAAGATAAGGGGAAAAAACTGTTTTTT
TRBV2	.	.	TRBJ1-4	CASSDTGDGGEKLFF	TGTGCCAGCAGTGACACCGGAGACGGGGGTGAAAAACTGTTTTTT
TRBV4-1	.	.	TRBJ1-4	CASSQDPSGYEKLFF	TGCGCCAGCAGCCAAGATCCGTCAGGCTATGAAAAACTGTTTTTT
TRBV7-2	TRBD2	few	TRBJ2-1	CASSLAGGRTGNEQFF	TGTGCCAGCAGCTTGGCTGGCGGGAGGACTGGGAATGAGCAGTTCTTC
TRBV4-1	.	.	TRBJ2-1	CASSQGGGASYNEQFF	TGCGCCAGCAGCCAAGGTGGAGGCGCCTCCTACAATGAGCAGTTCTTC
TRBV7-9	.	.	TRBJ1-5	CASSLSSSNQPQHF	TGTGCCAGCAGCTTAAGTAGTTCTAATCAGCCCCAGCATTTT
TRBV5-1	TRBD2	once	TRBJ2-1	CASSSQAGGVGNEQFF	TGCGCCAGCAGCTCGCAAGCGGGAGGGGTGGGGAATGAGCAGTTCTTC
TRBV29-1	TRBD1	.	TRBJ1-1	CSGVNRGGLEAFF	TGCAGCGGGGTTAACAGGGGTGGATTGGAAGCTTTCTTT
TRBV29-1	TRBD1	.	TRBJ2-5	CSGETRDREETQYF	TGCAGCGGCGAAACACGGGACAGGGAAGAGACCCAGTACTTC
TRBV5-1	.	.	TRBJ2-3	CASSLEAGPGDTQYF	TGCGCCAGCAGCTTGGAAGCGGGCCCGGGGGATACGCAGTATTTT
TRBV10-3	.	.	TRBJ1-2	CAITQDHYGYTF	TGTGCCATCACCCAGGATCACTATGGCTACACCTTC
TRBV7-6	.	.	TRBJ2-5	CASSLQDRRPETQYF	TGTGCCAGCAGCTTACAGGACAGACGGCCAGAGACCCAGTACTTC
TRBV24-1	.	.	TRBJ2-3	CATSTGTQPTDTQYF	TGTGCCACCAGTACCGGGACTCAGCCAACAGATACGCAGTATTTT
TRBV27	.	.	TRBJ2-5	CASSLGGRETQYF	TGTGCCAGCAGCCTAGGGGGAAGGGAGACCCAGTACTTC
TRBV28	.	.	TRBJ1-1	CASTGSEAFF	TGTGCCAGCACGGGGTCTGAAGCTTTCTTT
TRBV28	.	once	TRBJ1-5	CASSLARAGGWQPQHF	TGTGCCAGCAGTTTAGCACGCGCGGGGGGCTGGCAGCCCCAGCATTTT